This passage covers 9 T cell receptor beta chains from one sample sequenced in a study of patients and donors after allogeneic stem cell transplantation. TCRdb processed the RT-PCR reads anew with MiXCR; each CDR3 protein has one entry. The repertoire consists of about a million distinct CDR3 sequences, with approximately 18% occurring once and the leading ten covering around 6%. Input material: blood, either unsorted or a sorted T cell fraction (not recorded which). These receptors all stem from a human donor who was either an allogeneic HSCT recipient or a stem cell or donor lymphocyte infusion donor (not recorded which). It is not recorded whose cells these are; they may come from a transplant donor.

The CDR3 region has the DNA TGTGCCAGCAGCCCGGGACAGGCTAATTCACCCCTCCACTTT. This encodes CASSPGQANSPLHF. The chain uses TRBV28 and TRBJ1-6; TRBD1 aligns across 8 bases. This CDR3 is built from 14 residues. Germline CDR1 reads MDHEN; CDR2 reads SYDVKM. With 6 bases clipped from V and 6 bases from J, the junction kept 4 bases outside the gene matches.

This rearrangement joins TRBV10-3 to TRBJ1-1; 12 bases fit TRBD1. The germline gives CDR1 ENHRY, CDR2 SYGVKD. V lost 4 bases to trimming and J lost 6 bases; unmatched junction nucleotides: 9. The length of the CDR3 is 16 residues. This chain's CDR3 is CAISGGQGAPLAEAFF. The CDR3 DNA reads TGTGCCATCAGTGGGGGACAGGGGGCCCCTCTTGCTGAAGCTTTCTTT.

Ten or more counts support this clonotype. The gene calls are TRBV12-3 or TRBV12-4 and TRBJ2-7; no definite D call. CDR3 size: 12 residues. The V gene lost 1 base and the J gene lost 5 bases, with 6 bases spanning the gap. The CDR3 reads CASSLGVDEQYF. In DNA, the CDR3 is TGTGCCAGCAGTTTAGGGGTAGACGAGCAGTACTTC.

The genes are TRBV30 and TRBJ1-5; no clear D. The CDR3 is made up of 12 amino acids. The V and J ends lost 7 bases and 0 bases respectively, with 7 bases between them. Germline lookup yields CDR1 GTSNPN and CDR2 SVGIG (reference sequence). CDR3 in DNA: TGTGCCTTTTCCGATAGCAATCAGCCCCAGCATTTT. Amino acids: CAFSDSNQPQHF.

V is TRBV5-1 and J is TRBJ2-7; D unclear. V gave up 2 bases and J gave up 5 bases, with 11 bases separating them. Germline CDR1 is SGHRS and CDR2 is YFSETQ. This CDR3 contains 13 residues. In nucleotides, the CDR3 is TGCGCCAGCAGCTTTATAGGAGCCGACGAGCAGTACTTC. The encoded protein is CASSFIGADEQYF.

The rearrangement links TRBV15 to TRBJ1-1; D not certain. Trimming left V 0 bases short and J 8 bases short, with 10 bases between. Germline V CDR1 and CDR2: LNHNV, YYDKDF (reference sequence). This CDR3 is built from 13 residues. The CDR3 region has the DNA TGTGCCACCAGCAGAGATTTCGGAGGGGAAGCTTTCTTT. Amino acids: CATSRDFGGEAFF.

This clonotype turned up a few times. This chain uses TRBV6-5 with TRBJ2-1, with D tentatively TRBD2 (6 bases). V shed 0 bases and J shed 2 bases, with 17 bases lying between them. The CDR3 is made up of 18 amino acids. In germline, CDR1 is MNHEY, CDR2 SVGAGI. The CDR3 spells CASSYSPAGSTPYNEQFF. CDR3 DNA: TGTGCCAGCAGTTACTCGCCCGCCGGGAGTACCCCCTACAATGAGCAGTTCTTC.

The chain joins TRBV2 to TRBJ1-1; tentatively, D is TRBD1 (5 bases). Trimming stripped 2 bases from V and 3 bases from J, with 10 bases between. The CDR3 runs 14 residues. Per the germline V gene, CDR1 is SNHLY and CDR2 is FYNNEI. The CDR3 DNA is TGTGCCAGCAGTGAATGGGGCCAGGACACTGAAGCTTTCTTT. Amino acid sequence: CASSEWGQDTEAFF.

The V and J genes are TRBV20-1 and TRBJ1-1; D call uncertain. The CDR3 runs 11 residues. V dropped 7 bases and J dropped 1 base, with 7 bases sitting between them. Germline lookup yields CDR1 DFQATT and CDR2 SNEGSKA (reference sequence). CDR3 sequence (DNA): TGCAGTGGGGCGGGGAACACTGAAGCTTTCTTT. It is translated as CSGAGNTEAFF.